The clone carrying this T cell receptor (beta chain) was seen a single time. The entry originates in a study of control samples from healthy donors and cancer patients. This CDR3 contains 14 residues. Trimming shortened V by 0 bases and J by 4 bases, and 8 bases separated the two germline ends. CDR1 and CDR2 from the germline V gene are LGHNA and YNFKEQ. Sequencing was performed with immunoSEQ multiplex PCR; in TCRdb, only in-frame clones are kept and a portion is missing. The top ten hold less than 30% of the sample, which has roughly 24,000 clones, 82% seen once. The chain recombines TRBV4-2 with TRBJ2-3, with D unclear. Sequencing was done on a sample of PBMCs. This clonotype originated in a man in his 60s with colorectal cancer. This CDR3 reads CASSQDPRPDTQYF. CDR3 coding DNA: TGTGCCAGCAGCCAAGATCCTAGACCAGATACGCAGTATTTT.